Following are 30 T cell receptor beta chains from one sample sequenced in a study of OX40 agonist ivuxolimab in advanced cancers. Measured with immunoSEQ multiplex PCR; TCRdb has only the in-frame clones, and not every one. The sample lists roughly 60,000 clones, 80% to 90% occurring once. The sample was CD4+ or CD8+ T cells sorted from blood, taken in a trial of the OX40 agonist ivuxolimab. These TCRs come from an adult with an advanced solid tumor such as melanoma, head and neck, liver or kidney cancer.

This clone was seen just once. The chain carries TRBV18 and TRBJ1-4; D not certain. The V and J ends lost 6 bases and 6 bases respectively, with 11 bases between them. Per germline, CDR1 KGHSH and CDR2 LQKENI. There are 13 residues in the CDR3. The CDR3 is CASSEGSDEKLFF. CDR3 sequence (DNA): TGTGCCAGCTCCGAGGGAAGTGATGAAAAACTGTTTTTT.

This clone has just a few counts. V gene TRBV7-9 combines with J gene TRBJ2-3; a weak D match, TRBD1 (6 bases). Trimming took off 4 bases at V and 3 bases at J, with 17 bases between the two ends. Germline lookup yields CDR1 SEHNR and CDR2 FQNEAQ (reference sequence). The CDR3 is made up of 16 amino acids. The CDR3 DNA is TGTGCCAGCAGCTCCCCTCCGACAGGAGGAACAGATACGCAGTATTTT. The encoded protein is CASSSPPTGGTDTQYF.

The gene calls are TRBV7-3 and TRBJ2-3; D gene uncertain. V lost 2 bases and J lost 0, with 12 bases in between. This CDR3 is 16 amino acids long. CDR1 SGHTA and CDR2 FQGTGA come from the germline V gene. The CDR3 DNA reads as TGTGCCAGCAGCTTACAACCTCCTACTAGCACAGATACGCAGTATTTT. It codes for CASSLQPPTSTDTQYF.

The table lists this clone with a count of one. The chain uses TRBV6-5 and TRBJ2-1; 10 bases match TRBD2. This CDR3 is built from 15 residues. With V trimmed by 6 bases and J by 2 bases, 4 bases remained unmatched. Germline V CDR1 and CDR2: MNHEY, SVGAGI. The CDR3 region has the DNA TGTGCCAGCAGAAAAGCGGGAGGGACCTACAATGAGCAGTTCTTC. Translating gives CASRKAGGTYNEQFF.

V usage is TRBV9 and J usage is TRBJ2-5; 10 nucleotides match TRBD2. In germline, CDR1 is SGDLS, CDR2 YYNGEE. Losses at the gene ends were 0 bases for V and 4 bases for J; bases not matched to a gene: 15. The CDR3 consists of 19 residues. CDR3 region: CASSVDSAAGGPGRETQYF. The CDR3 DNA reads TGTGCCAGCAGCGTAGACTCCGCAGCGGGGGGGCCGGGTCGAGAGACCCAGTACTTC.

V and J are TRBV5-6 and TRBJ1-1, with D maybe TRBD1 (6 bases). The CDR3 length is 18 residues. V lost 2 bases and J lost 1, with 21 bases in between. From germline, CDR1 is SGHDT and CDR2 YYEEEE. The CDR3 here is CASSFQLPGAGQNTEAFF. CDR3 in DNA: TGTGCCAGCAGCTTCCAACTACCGGGGGCAGGACAGAACACTGAAGCTTTCTTT.

The chain links TRBV5-1 to TRBJ1-6; possible D gene TRBD1, 5 bases. The CDR3 contains 15 residues. From germline, CDR1 is SGHRS and CDR2 YFSETQ. Trimming cost V 4 bases and J 8 bases, with 16 bases left between them. The CDR3 nucleotides read TGCGCCAGCAGCCTCCGGGGGGGAGGGGATTCACCCCTCCACTTT. This sequence encodes CASSLRGGGDSPLHF.

The CDR3 region has the DNA TGTGCCAGTAGTATACGAGGACAGGGGATCAGCAATCAGCCCCAGCATTTT. Its translation is CASSIRGQGISNQPQHF. The chain carries TRBV19 and TRBJ1-5, with 9 bases aligning to TRBD1. V shed 2 bases, J shed 1 base, and the junction held 6 bases outside the gene matches. The CDR3 loop spans 17 amino acids. Germline values: CDR1 LNHDA, CDR2 SQIVND (reference sequence).

V and J are TRBV10-3 and TRBJ1-1; possible D gene TRBD1, 6 bases. Deletions cut 10 bases from V and 0 bases from J, with 12 bases between. Per the germline V gene, CDR1 is ENHRY and CDR2 is SYGVKD. The CDR3 contains 13 residues. As DNA, the CDR3 is TGTGCCACACAGGACAGTTTGAACACTGAAGCTTTCTTT. It yields the protein CATQDSLNTEAFF.

This chain links TRBV7-2 with TRBJ2-7; D possibly corresponds to TRBD2 (5 bases). Germline CDR1 and CDR2: SGHTA and FQGNSA. Trimming pared 5 bases from V and 2 bases from J, leaving 16 bases between. The CDR3 is 15 residues long. Here the CDR3 reads CASSLEVYSAYEQYF. As DNA, the CDR3 is TGTGCCAGCAGCCTGGAGGTGTACTCGGCCTACGAGCAGTACTTC.

The chain combines TRBV25-1 with TRBJ2-1; D is possibly TRBD2 (5 bases). The germline V gene has CDR1 MGHDK and CDR2 SYGVNS. The V end was cut by 4 bases, the J end by 5 bases, with 12 bases between. The CDR3 has 14 amino acids. The CDR3 DNA is TGTGCCAGCAGTGCCGTGGGAGCGAACAATGAGCAGTTCTTC. This sequence encodes CASSAVGANNEQFF.

The chain has TRBV5-4 and TRBJ2-3; 8 bases map to TRBD2. V was clipped by 3 bases and J by 0 bases; unmatched bases: 6. Germline V gene data show CDR1 as SGHNT and CDR2 as YYREEE (reference sequence). The CDR3 has 16 amino acids. CDR3 amino acids: CASSSRTSGSTDTQYF. The CDR3 DNA is TGTGCCAGCAGCTCCCGTACTAGCGGAAGCACAGATACGCAGTATTTT.

CDR3 sequence: CASSLRDGQETQYF. CDR3 DNA sequence: TGTGCCAGCAGCTTGCGCGACGGCCAAGAGACCCAGTACTTC. The rearrangement uses TRBV5-5 and TRBJ2-5; no clear D gene. V lost 1 base and J lost 1, with 8 bases in between. Germline V gene data show CDR1 as SGHKS and CDR2 as YYEKEE (reference sequence). The CDR3 length is 14 residues.

V usage is TRBV28 and J usage is TRBJ2-6; 9 bases align to TRBD2. The V gene's germline CDR1 is MDHEN and CDR2 SYDVKM. The J segment lost 0 bases and the V segment lost 3 bases, leaving 6 bases of the junction unmatched. The CDR3 is made up of 18 amino acids. Here the CDR3 reads CASSLLAGISSGANVLTF. Written as DNA, the CDR3 is TGTGCCAGCAGTTTGCTAGCGGGGATTTCCTCTGGGGCCAACGTCCTGACTTTC.

This clone was seen once. V gene TRBV9 combines with J gene TRBJ2-7; 11 bases align to TRBD2. This CDR3 comprises 18 residues. Germline CDR1 and CDR2: SGDLS and YYNGEE. The J segment lost 3 bases and the V segment lost 0 bases, leaving 11 bases of the junction unmatched. CDR3 sequence reads: CASSVVVAGGRANYEQYF. CDR3 in DNA: TGTGCCAGCAGCGTAGTGGTAGCGGGGGGGCGAGCAAACTACGAGCAGTACTTC. Full variable domain (rest looked up from reference TRBV9 and TRBJ2-7): DSGVTQTPKHLITATGQRVTLRCSPRSGDLSVYWYQQSLDQGLQFLIQYYNGEERAKGNILERFSAQQFPDLHSELNLSSLELGDSALYFCASSVVVAGGRANYEQYFGPGTRLTVT.

The chain uses TRBV5-1 and TRBJ1-4; 10 bases map to TRBD1. This CDR3 is 15 amino acids long. Unmatched junction bases numbered 1, after V lost 0 bases and J lost 5 bases. Germline V lookup: CDR1 SGHRS, CDR2 YFSETQ. The CDR3 nucleotides are TGCGCCAGCAGCTTGGGGACAGGGGGGAATGAAAAACTGTTTTTT. Translation: CASSLGTGGNEKLFF. The full variable domain, completed using reference TRBV5-1 and TRBJ1-4, is KAGVTQTPRYLIKTRGQQVTLSCSPISGHRSVSWYQQTPGQGLQFLFEYFSETQRNKGNFPGRFSGRQFSNSRSEMNVSTLELGDSALYLCASSLGTGGNEKLFFGSGTQLSVL.

J is TRBJ1-1 and V is TRBV11-1; tentatively, D is TRBD1 (5 bases). The CDR3 extends over 15 amino acids. Trimming left V 3 bases short and J 0 bases short, with 11 bases between. The germline V gene has CDR1 SGHAT and CDR2 FQDESV (reference sequence). In nucleotides, the CDR3 is TGTGCCAGCAGCTTTGACAGCCTTATGAACACTGAAGCTTTCTTT. It translates to CASSFDSLMNTEAFF. The whole variable domain, filled in from reference TRBV11-1 and TRBJ1-1, reads EAEVAQSPRYKITEKSQAVAFWCDPISGHATLYWYRQILGQGPELLVQFQDESVVDDSQLPKDRFSAERLKGVDSTLKIQPAELGDSAMYLCASSFDSLMNTEAFFGQGTRLTVV.

The rearrangement links TRBV5-1 to TRBJ1-2; tentatively, D is TRBD1 (6 bases). Trimming took 0 bases from V and 8 from J, leaving 11 bases between them. Germline CDR1 is SGHRS and CDR2 is YFSETQ. This CDR3 is 13 amino acids long. The CDR3 sequence: CASSLAGGGGYTF. CDR3 nucleotides: TGCGCCAGCAGCTTGGCCGGAGGGGGAGGCTACACCTTC.

This clone qualifies as medium-sized. The chain carries TRBV10-3 and TRBJ2-7; perhaps TRBD2 as D (6 bases). The CDR3 runs 12 residues. Trimming took off 7 bases at V and 6 bases at J, with 13 bases between the two ends. Germline assignment: CDR1 ENHRY and CDR2 SYGVKD. The CDR3 loop is CAITTQGGEQYF. CDR3 coding DNA: TGTGCCATCACGACCCAGGGAGGCGAGCAGTACTTC.

This rearrangement joins TRBV11-3 to TRBJ2-5; 10 nucleotides agree with TRBD1. CDR1 is SGHNT and CDR2 is YENEEA in the germline V gene. J was trimmed by 3 bases and V by 5 bases; bases with no gene match: 3. The CDR3 loop spans 14 amino acids. The CDR3 DNA is TGTGCCAGCAGCCGAGGGACAGGGGAAGAGACCCAGTACTTC. Protein product: CASSRGTGEETQYF. Looking up the rest from reference TRBV11-3 and TRBJ2-5 gives the full variable domain: EAGVVQSPRYKIIEKKQPVAFWCNPISGHNTLYWYLQNLGQGPELLIRYENEEAVDDSQLPKDRFSAERLKGVDSTLKIQPAELGDSAVYLCASSRGTGEETQYFGPGTRLLVL.

This chain links TRBV2 with TRBJ1-4; a weak D match, TRBD1 (6 bases). V lost 8 bases, J lost 15 bases, and 16 bases lay in between. CDR1 is SNHLY, CDR2 FYNNEI, per germline. The CDR3 is 11 amino acids. The CDR3 spells CASARGGSVFF. The CDR3 bases are TGTGCCAGCGCCCGGGGGGGCTCGGTGTTTTTT.

V usage is TRBV5-1 and J usage is TRBJ1-4; a weak D match, TRBD1 (6 bases). CDR1 is SGHRS, CDR2 YFSETQ, per germline. This CDR3 comprises 14 residues. V lost 4 bases, J lost 8 bases, and 15 bases lay in between. Here the CDR3 DNA reads TGCGCCAGCAGCCCCGGGACATTCCAGGAAAAACTGTTTTTT. The encoded protein is CASSPGTFQEKLFF.

This clone occurred once. The V gene is TRBV7-2, the J gene TRBJ2-5; 7 bases are a match to TRBD2. The DNA end is a closer match to TRBJ2-7, so the J assignment may be wrong. The CDR3 is made up of 12 amino acids. The germline V gene encodes CDR1 SGHTA and CDR2 FQGNSA. The CDR3 bases are TGTGCCACCCGCGGGAGCTCCTACGAGCAGTACTTC. It encodes CATRGSSYEQYF.

V usage is TRBV5-8 and J usage is TRBJ2-1, with D perhaps TRBD1 (5 bases). The germline V gene has CDR1 SGHTS and CDR2 YDEGEE. The CDR3 spans 13 residues. V lost 0 bases to trimming and J lost 10 bases, with 11 bases between them. CDR3 region: CASSLGGLPEQFF. The CDR3 coding sequence is TGTGCCAGCAGCTTGGGGGGCCTCCCCGAGCAGTTCTTC.

The V and J genes are TRBV18 and TRBJ1-2; D uncertain. Germline loops: CDR1 KGHSH, CDR2 LQKENI. The CDR3 extends over 14 amino acids. V was clipped by 2 bases and J by 4 bases, with 11 bases between them. Here the CDR3 reads CASSPSAEFYGYTF. CDR3 nucleotides: TGTGCCAGCTCACCATCGGCGGAGTTCTATGGCTACACCTTC.

The J gene is TRBJ1-5, the V gene TRBV2, with 7 bases aligning to TRBD1. The length of the CDR3 is 15 residues. V gave up 6 bases and J gave up 1 base; unmatched junction bases: 6. Germline V gives CDR1 SNHLY, CDR2 FYNNEI. For the CDR3, the DNA is TGTGCCAGCAGGGACGACAGGGAAAGCAATCAGCCCCAGCATTTT. It codes for CASRDDRESNQPQHF.

The chain employs TRBV2 and TRBJ2-3; maybe TRBD2 (6 bases). CDR3 length equals 17 residues. Trimming removed 5 bases from V and 1 base from J, with 19 bases in between. Germline V gene lookup returns CDR1 SNHLY and CDR2 FYNNEI. The CDR3 is CASSKLGGRRGTDTQYF. CDR3 nucleotides: TGTGCCAGCAGTAAACTGGGTGGGAGGCGCGGCACAGATACGCAGTATTTT.

The chain is built from TRBV7-9 and TRBJ1-5; 9 nucleotides line up with TRBD1. From germline, CDR1 is SEHNR and CDR2 FQNEAQ (reference sequence). CDR3 length: 14 residues. The ends lost 5 bases at V and 6 bases at J; junction bases unmatched: 5. The DNA for the CDR3 is TGTGCCAGCAGCGTCGGGACAGGGCTTCAGCCCCAGCATTTT. This encodes CASSVGTGLQPQHF.

The J gene is TRBJ1-2, the V gene TRBV7-3, with D possibly TRBD1 on 5 matching bases. In germline, CDR1 is SGHTA, CDR2 FQGTGA. The CDR3 covers 12 residues. Trimming pared 3 bases from V and 3 bases from J, leaving 5 bases between. The CDR3 DNA sequence: TGTGCCAGCAGCTTCAGGGACTATGGCTACACCTTC. Its translation: CASSFRDYGYTF.

This chain links TRBV28 with TRBJ1-1; 10 bases agree with TRBD1. CDR3 length: 18 amino acids. The V gene's germline CDR1 is MDHEN and CDR2 SYDVKM. After removal of 6 bases from V and 3 bases from J, the junction contained 16 bases not matched to a gene. CDR3 in DNA: TGTGCCAGCAGCCAGTGGCGATGGACAGGGGGTTCGGACACTGAAGCTTTCTTT. This sequence encodes CASSQWRWTGGSDTEAFF.